Described below is a single TCR beta chain sequence and its context. The antigen it binds to is not known. Base qualities are not provided; no much larger clone lies one nucleotide away. The immunoSEQ Assay, a bias-controlled multiplex PCR, was used to amplify TCRbeta CDR3 regions from genomic DNA. For the original study's pipeline: The number of nucleated cells in each sample was estimated from the amplification of reference gene primers within the assay. To quantify the absolute abundance of each unique TCRbeta CDR3 rearrangement, sequence reads were collapsed and filtered. Productive Simpson clonality was computed per sample as the square root of Simpson's diversity index over productive rearrangements. Imported from immuneACCESS, the table was reduced by TCRdb to in-frame sequences with V and J called. These copies leave out some clones; in studies compared against another copy, an unresolved V gene accounts for under half, and the cause of the remainder is not known. That table gives V, J and clone size, and the DNA gave D and trimming. Across this sample there are 130,000 to 150,000 clones, with over 80% seen only once. Roughly 35% of the sample goes to the ten largest clones.

The data are from a study of blood T cell repertoires in COVID-19 (dated by TCRdb to 2018 to 2020). Notes on the research overall: Collaborator samples came from the United States, Italy and Spain and covered acute and convalescent phases of COVID-19. Nearly every sample came with metadata listing a de-identified subject ID, COVID-19 status, age in years and sex. The prospective study material was composed of cDNA or gDNA derived from T cells, B-cell-depleted T cells, or PBMCs. Deeply sampled blood TCRbeta repertoires from subjects exposed to, actively infected with, or recovered from COVID-19 were included in the dataset. The repertoires were released in a freely available public database intended as a resource for research on the immune response to SARS-CoV-2. HLA class I and class II types, where available, came from metadata supplied by the sample provider rather than from assay-based typing. The samples were drawn from two sources: the first 160 participants of the ongoing ImmuneRACE study, and over 950 subjects contributed by 6 global collaborators. Broader findings and caveats from the paper: How much clinical and demographic metadata was included differed by source and by participant, and the metadata was provided uncurated.

Samples from volunteer blood donors who had recovered from COVID-19 were contributed by a second Seattle source. Collaborating institutions collected whole blood in K2EDTA tubes following their own protocols. For TCRbeta analysis, collaborators shipped samples in one of three forms: frozen whole blood, isolated PBMCs, or DNA extracted from either of those sample types. The sample comprised peripheral blood. This sequence was found in a man aged 45-60 years who had recovered from COVID-19.

In nucleotide form, the sequence is TGTGCCAGCAGCCCCGGGAGGGGGTCCTACAATGAGCAGTTCTTC. It specifies CASSPGRGSYNEQFF. The chain couples TRBV3-1 (or the pseudogene TRBV3-2) to TRBJ2-1; 8 nucleotides in the junction match TRBD2. The germline V gene (reference sequence) sets CDR1 to LGHDT and CDR2 to YNNKEL. V loses 4 bases at its end and J loses 1 base; junction bases beyond the gene matches: 3. From the cysteine up to the phenylalanine, the CDR3 has a length of 15 residues. The only DNA kept is the CDR3, 45 bases in frame from the first base.